Following are 16 T cell receptor beta chains from one sample sequenced in a study of T cells in Graves' hyperthyroidism and ophthalmopathy. Using RNA transcripts as the source, TCR beta CDR3 regions were amplified. The HTBI primer set drove a first-round RT-PCR of the TCR CDR3. TCRdb reprocessed the multiplex PCR reads with MiXCR, giving one entry per CDR3 protein. The sample comprises about 49,000 distinct CDR3 sequences, approximately 50% of which are singletons, and 34% rests with the top ten. Sequenced: peripheral blood or thyroid tissue (not recorded which). These receptors came from a man in his late teens or twenties with Graves' hyperthyroidism.

This clonotype was detected only once. This chain joins TRBV19 and TRBJ1-2, with D possibly matching TRBD1 (5 bases). CDR3 length: 13 residues. The germline V and J ends were trimmed by 4 bases and 4 bases, with 10 bases remaining between them. Germline loops: CDR1 LNHDA, CDR2 SQIVND (reference sequence). CDR3 sequence: CASSSRGSYGYTF. CDR3 in DNA: TGTGCCAGTAGTAGCCGGGGGAGCTATGGCTACACCTTC.

Notes on this clonotype: The conserved phenylalanine or tryptophan is not found at the CDR3 terminus, so this likely reflects a read error. The limits of the CDR3 on the DNA are not certain, so only TCRdb's listed CDR3 is given. The chain is built from TRBV7-2 and TRBJ1-5; the table calls TRBD1, which could not be checked here. The CDR3 is 15 residues long, counting both termini. CDR1 and CDR2 from the germline V gene are SGHTA and FQGNSA. CDR3: CASSSQGATNQPQQA.

This clonotype was seen ten or more times. The gene calls are TRBV27 and TRBJ2-7, with D possibly TRBD2 on 6 matching bases. The CDR3 spans 15 residues. Germline V lookup: CDR1 MNHEY, CDR2 SMNVEV (reference sequence). V was pared by 5 bases and J by 2 bases, with 16 bases between. CDR3 residues: CASSTRLVDPYEQYF. The CDR3 region has the DNA TGTGCCAGCAGTACCAGACTAGTCGATCCCTACGAGCAGTACTTC.

With respect to this clonotype: This is likely a read error, given that the CDR3 carries no conserved phenylalanine or tryptophan at its end. It is unclear where the CDR3 begins or ends on the DNA, so no DNA is shown, and the CDR3 is as TCRdb lists it. V usage is TRBV5-1 and J usage is TRBJ1-5; TRBD1, as called in the table, went unchecked against the DNA. From germline, CDR1 is SGHRS and CDR2 YFSETQ. The CDR3 spans 14 residues, counting both ends. CDR3 protein: CASSLEQGSQPQHL.

The rearrangement joins TRBV29-1 to TRBJ1-1; the match to TRBD1 covers 9 bases. This CDR3 spans 11 amino acids. The V segment lost 7 bases and the J segment 4 bases; nucleotides outside the gene matches: 1. Germline V gene lookup returns CDR1 SQVTM and CDR2 ANQGSEA. CDR3 sequence (DNA): TGCAGCGCGACAGGGGGCACTGAAGCTTTCTTT. Residues: CSATGGTEAFF.

The rearrangement links TRBV20-1 to TRBJ2-7; 10 bases align to TRBD1. The trim removed 6 bases at V and 7 bases at J, leaving 12 bases unmatched. This CDR3 comprises 14 residues. CDR1 is DFQATT and CDR2 is SNEGSKA in the germline V gene (reference sequence). The CDR3 here is CSATSGQGHLEQYF. CDR3 sequence (DNA): TGCAGTGCCACATCGGGACAGGGGCACCTGGAGCAGTACTTC.

The J gene is TRBJ2-7, the V gene TRBV5-1; TRBD1 aligns across 7 bases. V trimming: 0 bases; J trimming: 12 bases; junction bases outside the gene matches: 15. CDR3 length: 15 amino acids. Looked up from germline, CDR1 is SGHRS and CDR2 is YFSETQ. CDR3 protein: CASSLVPGGIYVLYF. CDR3 DNA sequence: TGCGCCAGCAGCTTGGTACCAGGGGGAATCTACGTGCTGTACTTC.

This clonotype was observed many times. The chain recombines TRBV7-8 with TRBJ1-1; possibly TRBD1 for D (6 bases). The germline V and J ends were trimmed by 8 bases and 8 bases, with 18 bases remaining between them. The germline V gene has CDR1 SGHVS and CDR2 FQNEAQ. The CDR3 covers 13 residues. CDR3 in DNA: TGTGCCAGCGGGGCCTACAGGGTTGGGGAAGCTTTCTTT. Amino acid sequence: CASGAYRVGEAFF.

This clonotype was observed many times. The rearrangement joins TRBV6-2 or TRBV6-3 to TRBJ2-3, with 8 bases fitting TRBD2. CDR1 is MNHEY, CDR2 SVGEGT, per germline. V was pared by 7 bases and J by 2 bases, with 11 bases of the junction left unmatched. This CDR3 comprises 16 residues. CDR3 in DNA: TGTGCCAGCAACCCGGGGCGGGGGGTTGTCACAGATACGCAGTATTTT. Residues: CASNPGRGVVTDTQYF.

Of note for this clonotype: At one end, the junction sequence differs from germline, possibly due to a read error. CDR3 nucleotides: TGCAATGCTTGGAGCTACGAGCAGTACTTC. Translation: CNAWSYEQYF. The chain is built from TRBV20-1 and TRBJ2-7; no reliable D call. This CDR3 contains 10 residues. CDR1 is DFQATT, CDR2 SNEGSKA, per germline (reference sequence).

A remark on this clonotype: A read error may be the cause here, since a much bigger clone is one base away. The chain is built from TRBV12-3 or TRBV12-4 and TRBJ2-2; the match to TRBD2 covers 7 bases. The CDR3 contains 17 residues. CDR3 residues: CASSLEVQRGYTGGLFF. The CDR3 nucleotides are TGTGCCAGCAGTTTAGAAGTCCAGCGGGGATACACCGGGGGGCTGTTTTTT.

The rearrangement joins TRBV25-1 to TRBJ1-4; possibly TRBD1 for D (5 bases). Germline CDR1 reads MGHDK; CDR2 reads SYGVNS. V shed 6 bases and J shed 5 bases, with 13 bases lying between them. This CDR3 is 14 amino acids long. The CDR3 DNA reads as TGTGCCAGCAGGGACACTGGGACGAATGAAAAACTGTTTTTT. Protein product: CASRDTGTNEKLFF. The full variable domain, rest sourced from reference TRBV25-1 and TRBJ1-4, is EADIYQTPRYLVIGTGKKITLECSQTMGHDKMYWYQQDPGMELHLIHYSYGVNSTEKGDLSSESTVSRIRTEHFPLTLESARPSHTSQYLCASRDTGTNEKLFFGSGTQLSVL.

The chain combines TRBV7-2 with TRBJ1-4; 7 nucleotides match TRBD1. The CDR3 is 14 amino acids. Per germline, CDR1 SGHTA and CDR2 FQGNSA. With 5 bases clipped from V and 5 bases from J, the junction kept 5 bases outside the gene matches. The CDR3 loop reads CASSRDSMNEKLFF. The CDR3 DNA is TGTGCCAGCAGCCGGGACAGCATGAATGAAAAACTGTTTTTT.

This clonotype was seen ten or more times. The V and J genes are TRBV6-2 or TRBV6-3 and TRBJ1-2, with a possible D match to TRBD1 (5 bases). Trimming removed 0 bases from V and 7 bases from J, with 12 bases in between. Germline CDR1 is MNHEY and CDR2 is SVGEGT. The CDR3 has 14 residues. The DNA for the CDR3 is TGTGCCAGCAGTTACTCGAATCCCAGGGCTGGCTACACCTTC. Translated, it gives CASSYSNPRAGYTF.

V gene TRBV7-9 combines with J gene TRBJ2-7; 8 nucleotides align to TRBD1. CDR3 length: 16 residues. Germline V CDR1 and CDR2: SEHNR, FQNEAQ (reference sequence). The J segment lost 5 bases and the V segment lost 4 bases, leaving 13 bases of the junction unmatched. In nucleotides, the CDR3 is TGTGCCAGCAGCTCCGGGACAGGCCGATTGGCCCACGAGCAGTACTTC. Translated: CASSSGTGRLAHEQYF.

The chain employs TRBV6-1 and TRBJ2-7; 10 bases line up with TRBD1. The germline V gene encodes CDR1 MNHNS and CDR2 SASEGT. This CDR3 has 13 residues. J gave up 6 bases and V 7 bases, and 6 bases lay outside the gene matches. CDR3 DNA sequence: TGTGCCAGCAAGCCGGGACAGGGGCTCGAGCAGTACTTC. This gives the protein CASKPGQGLEQYF.